These T cell receptor beta chains were read from a single sample in a study of identical twins. TCRdb reprocessed the 5' RACE reads via MiXCR and lists one record per CDR3 protein. The table has about 720,000 distinct CDR3 sequences, around 8.3% seen once. The same data also contributed to another study, on yellow fever vaccine responses in identical twins.

The source material was PBMCs. The receptors come from a woman aged 18-35 years in good health. Both conserved end residues are part of each CDR3. The D gene is left open where the match is weak. The size field is filled for only some rows; it gives once, few, many or a size class.

>NA|few|TRBJ1-5|TRBV28
TGTGCCAGCAGTGAACAGGAGTTTAATAAGCCCCAGCATTTT
CASSEQEFNKPQHF
>NA|NA|TRBJ2-2|TRBV20-1
TGCAGTGCTACAAACCGCCTGGACCGGGTCCGTACGAACACCGGGGAGCTGTTTTTT
CSATNRLDRVRTNTGELFF
>NA|many|TRBJ1-1|TRBV7-2
TGTGCCAGCAGCTTACATATGAACACTGAAGCTTTCTTT
CASSLHMNTEAFF
>NA|few|TRBJ1-1|TRBV7-9
TGTGCCAGCAGCTTAGTTCTTAACTTGAGGGGTTTTACTGAAGCTTTCTTT
CASSLVLNLRGFTEAFF
>NA|NA|TRBJ2-1|TRBV10-1
TGCGCCACCTCCAGGGAGAATGAGCAGTTCTTC
CATSRENEQFF
>TRBD1|NA|TRBJ2-1|TRBV10-3
TGTGCCATCACGACAGGGTACCCGGGTGAGCAGTTCTTC
CAITTGYPGEQFF
>TRBD2|NA|TRBJ2-3|TRBV24-1
TGTGCCACCAGTGATTTCTCCGGACTAGCGGGAGTGCAAGATACGCAGTATTTT
CATSDFSGLAGVQDTQYF
>NA|few|TRBJ1-5|TRBV11-2
TGTGCCAGCAGCTTCGGGGCGTCGGGGGATCAGCCCCAGCATTTT
CASSFGASGDQPQHF
>TRBD2|few|TRBJ2-1|TRBV10-3
TGTGCCACGGCCCTTTTTAGCGGGGAGCAGTTCTTC
CATALFSGEQFF
>NA|many|TRBJ1-5|TRBV3-1
TGTGCCAGCAGCCAAGAAGGCAGCAATCAGCCCCAGCATTTT
CASSQEGSNQPQHF